The 22 T cell receptor beta chains presented below share a single source sample, sequenced in a study of OX40 agonist ivuxolimab in advanced cancers. This table comes from immunoSEQ multiplex PCR, and its TCRdb copy is limited to in-frame clones, with some not included. The table shows about 69,000 clones, with roughly nine tenths occurring only once. The source material was CD4+ or CD8+ T cells sorted from blood, sampled in a trial of the OX40 agonist ivuxolimab. Receptors originate from an adult with an advanced solid tumor such as melanoma, head and neck, liver or kidney cancer.

The chain's CDR3 is CASRTTAYEQYF. DNA for the CDR3: TGTGCCAGCAGAACAACAGCCTACGAGCAGTACTTC. The rearrangement links TRBV28 to TRBJ2-7; D is ambiguous. Germline V gene sequence: CDR1 MDHEN, CDR2 SYDVKM. V lost 6 bases and J lost 2, with 8 bases in between. The CDR3 has 12 residues.

The chain combines TRBV6-1 with TRBJ2-7; D is perhaps TRBD1 or TRBD2 (5 bases each). The germline gives CDR1 MNHNS, CDR2 SASEGT. CDR3 length equals 17 residues. The germline V and J ends were trimmed by 0 bases and 4 bases, with 19 bases remaining between them. CDR3 nucleotide sequence: TGTGCCAGCAGTGAAGCCTACCACCGGGACGAAATGTACGAGCAGTACTTC. Translating gives CASSEAYHRDEMYEQYF.

This chain connects TRBV28 to TRBJ2-1; D call uncertain. Germline-derived CDR1 and CDR2 are MDHEN and SYDVKM. The CDR3 is 14 amino acids. The ends were cut back, 6 bases at V and 0 bases at J, with 9 bases in the middle. The CDR3 DNA reads as TGTGCCAGCAGAGCGTCTAGCTCCTACAATGAGCAGTTCTTC. As protein: CASRASSSYNEQFF.

The chain joins TRBV7-2 to TRBJ2-7; the D call may be TRBD1 or TRBD2 (6 bases each). The CDR3 totals 15 residues. CDR1 and CDR2 from the germline V gene are SGHTA and FQGNSA. Trimming cost V 1 base and J 0 bases, with 10 bases left between them. The CDR3 coding sequence is TGTGCCAGCAGCTTAGGGGGGGCCCCCTCCTACGAGCAGTACTTC. Translation: CASSLGGAPSYEQYF.

This chain links TRBV13 with TRBJ2-5, with 13 nucleotides matching TRBD2. Looked up from germline, CDR1 is PRHDT and CDR2 is FYEKMQ (reference sequence). This CDR3 is built from 18 residues. J gave up 0 bases and V 5 bases, and 9 bases lay outside the gene matches. The CDR3: CASSPRTSGRRYQETQYF. The CDR3 DNA reads TGTGCCAGCAGCCCAAGGACTAGCGGGAGAAGGTACCAAGAGACCCAGTACTTC. Full variable domain (outside the CDR3, taken from reference TRBV13 and TRBJ2-5): AAGVIQSPRHLIKEKRETATLKCYPIPRHDTVYWYQQGPGQDPQFLISFYEKMQSDKGSIPDRFSAQQFSDYHSELNMSSLELGDSALYFCASSPRTSGRRYQETQYFGPGTRLLVL.

This rearrangement joins TRBV29-1 to TRBJ1-1; D unclear. Germline CDR1 and CDR2: SQVTM and ANQGSEA. This CDR3 comprises 17 residues. The V end lost 7 bases, the J end lost 3 bases, and 27 bases lay between the germline ends. CDR3 region: CSAPNLGLPSEDTEAFF. In nucleotides, the CDR3 is TGCAGCGCTCCAAACCTCGGCCTACCCTCGGAGGACACTGAAGCTTTCTTT.

V is TRBV27 and J is TRBJ1-1; no reliable D call. This CDR3 has 13 amino acids. Germline loops: CDR1 MNHEY, CDR2 SMNVEV (reference sequence). Trimming cost V 1 base and J 0 bases, with 3 bases left between them. The CDR3, as DNA: TGTGCCAGCAGTTTATTCATGAACACTGAAGCTTTCTTT. Translating gives CASSLFMNTEAFF.

The chain links TRBV7-3 to TRBJ2-2, with 8 bases identical to TRBD2. The CDR3 is 17 amino acids. The germline V gene encodes CDR1 SGHTA and CDR2 FQGTGA. Trimming removed 5 bases from V and 4 bases from J; junction bases left unmatched: 12. The chain's CDR3 is CASSLPISGTGTGELFF. The CDR3 nucleotides read TGTGCCAGCAGCCTCCCGATTAGCGGGACGGGCACCGGGGAGCTGTTTTTT.

The count of this clone is one. The genes are TRBV6-4 and TRBJ1-1; TRBD1 matches 9 bases. Germline lookup yields CDR1 MRHNA and CDR2 SNTAGT. This CDR3 region has 12 residues. The junction had 4 bases not matched to a gene; V was cut back by 3 bases and J by 11 bases. The CDR3: CASSEGQGRAFF. The CDR3 DNA sequence: TGTGCCAGCAGTGAGGGACAGGGTCGCGCTTTCTTT.

This clone has only a few counts. CDR3 bases: TGTGCCAGCAGTTTAGGGGTCTCGGACCGGCTTGGCTACACCTTC. As protein: CASSLGVSDRLGYTF. The chain combines TRBV27 with TRBJ1-2; D not certain. The CDR3 has 15 residues. Germline CDR1 reads MNHEY; CDR2 reads SMNVEV (reference sequence). V lost 2 bases to trimming and J lost 7 bases, with 17 bases between them.

This chain joins TRBV4-3 and TRBJ2-7; 7 positions match TRBD1. Germline CDR1 is LGHNA and CDR2 is YSLEER. V lost 0 bases and J lost 3; bases outside the gene matches: 5. CDR3 length equals 15 residues. In nucleotides, the CDR3 is TGCGCCAGCAGCCAAGATCTGGGACAGAGCTACGAGCAGTACTTC. It encodes CASSQDLGQSYEQYF.

CDR3 protein: CASSSHSDTQYF. CDR3 bases: TGTGCCAGCAGCTCACATTCAGATACGCAGTATTTT. The rearrangement joins TRBV5-6 to TRBJ2-3; D unresolved. Germline V lookup: CDR1 SGHDT, CDR2 YYEEEE. V was cut by 3 bases and J by 4 bases, with 6 bases left in between. The CDR3 contains 12 residues.

The chain combines TRBV30 with TRBJ2-5, with 10 bases identical to TRBD1. TRBJ2-7 matches the DNA end more closely, so the J call is doubtful. This CDR3 has 12 amino acids. Germline loops: CDR1 GTSNPN, CDR2 SVGIG (reference sequence). DNA of the CDR3: TGTGCCTGTGGGACAGGGGCCTACGAGCAGTACTTC. It translates to CACGTGAYEQYF.

The rearrangement uses TRBV27 and TRBJ2-7; tentatively, D is TRBD2 (5 bases). Germline CDR1 MNHEY, CDR2 SMNVEV (reference sequence). There are 11 residues in the CDR3. The V and J ends lost 4 bases and 7 bases respectively, with 8 bases between them. The DNA of the CDR3 is TGTGCCAGCAGTTCTTGGAGGGAGCAGTACTTC. This codes for CASSSWREQYF.

V and J are TRBV11-2 and TRBJ1-1, with D possibly TRBD1 on 5 matching bases. The germline gives CDR1 SGHAT, CDR2 FQNNGV. This CDR3 region has 13 residues. Trimming shortened V by 3 bases and J by 5 bases, and 10 bases separated the two germline ends. Here the CDR3 DNA reads TGTGCCAGCAGCTTTGGAGGGGTGACTGAAGCTTTCTTT. It encodes CASSFGGVTEAFF. Drawing the rest from reference TRBV11-2 and TRBJ1-1, the complete variable domain is EAGVAQSPRYKIIEKRQSVAFWCNPISGHATLYWYQQILGQGPKLLIQFQNNGVVDDSQLPKDRFSAERLKGVDSTLKIQPAKLEDSAVYLCASSFGGVTEAFFGQGTRLTVV.

This chain connects TRBV6-1 to TRBJ1-5, with 8 nucleotides matching TRBD1. CDR1 MNHNS and CDR2 SASEGT come from the germline V gene. The CDR3 spans 15 residues. V lost 1 base and J lost 3; bases outside the gene matches: 2. The CDR3: CASSEGTGINQPQHF. CDR3 nucleotides: TGTGCCAGCAGTGAAGGGACAGGGATCAATCAGCCCCAGCATTTT.

The J gene is TRBJ1-4, the V gene TRBV2, with D possibly matching TRBD1 (6 bases). The V gene lost 7 bases and the J gene lost 5 bases, with 11 bases spanning the gap. Germline V lookup: CDR1 SNHLY, CDR2 FYNNEI. The CDR3 is 13 residues long. For the CDR3, the DNA is TGTGCCAGCACGGACAGACAGAATGAAAAACTGTTTTTT. It codes for CASTDRQNEKLFF.

The count of this clone is one. The chain uses TRBV9 and TRBJ2-3; D unclear. CDR3 length equals 12 residues. Germline CDR1 reads SGDLS; CDR2 reads YYNGEE. Trimming cost V 4 bases and J 3 bases, with 6 bases left between them. CDR3 loop: CASSITTDTQYF. DNA for the CDR3: TGTGCCAGCAGCATAACAACAGATACGCAGTATTTT.

V is TRBV10-2 and J is TRBJ2-3, with TRBD2 matching over 7 bases. With V trimmed by 2 bases and J by 2 bases, 19 bases remained unmatched. There are 20 residues in the CDR3. Germline CDR1 WSHSY, CDR2 SAAADI. CDR3 DNA: TGCGCCAGCAGTGAGAATGACGGTACCTCTTGGCGGGAGTTCACAGATACGCAGTATTTT. Translating gives CASSENDGTSWREFTDTQYF.

The chain uses TRBV6-1 and TRBJ2-7; D possibly corresponds to TRBD1 (5 bases). CDR3 size: 15 residues. Germline CDR1 MNHNS, CDR2 SASEGT. V lost 2 bases and J 2 bases, leaving 13 bases between the germline ends. CDR3 loop: CASSERQGLTYEQYF. The CDR3 nucleotides read TGTGCCAGCAGTGAACGGCAGGGTTTAACCTACGAGCAGTACTTC.

The chain recombines TRBV9 with TRBJ1-2; perhaps TRBD1 as D (5 bases). Trimming took off 3 bases at V and 4 bases at J, with 10 bases between the two ends. The CDR3 has 13 amino acids. Germline CDR1 is SGDLS and CDR2 is YYNGEE. CDR3 region: CASSAAGTYGYTF. The CDR3 DNA is TGTGCCAGCAGCGCCGCCGGGACCTATGGCTACACCTTC.

The chain is built from TRBV6-6 and TRBJ1-1; the D is unclear. Germline CDR1 is MNHNY and CDR2 is SVGAGI (reference sequence). CDR3 length: 16 amino acids. V lost 4 bases to trimming and J lost 1 base, with 16 bases between them. The CDR3: CASSSGRTLANTEAFF. The CDR3 DNA reads TGTGCCAGCAGTTCCGGAAGGACGCTGGCGAACACTGAAGCTTTCTTT.